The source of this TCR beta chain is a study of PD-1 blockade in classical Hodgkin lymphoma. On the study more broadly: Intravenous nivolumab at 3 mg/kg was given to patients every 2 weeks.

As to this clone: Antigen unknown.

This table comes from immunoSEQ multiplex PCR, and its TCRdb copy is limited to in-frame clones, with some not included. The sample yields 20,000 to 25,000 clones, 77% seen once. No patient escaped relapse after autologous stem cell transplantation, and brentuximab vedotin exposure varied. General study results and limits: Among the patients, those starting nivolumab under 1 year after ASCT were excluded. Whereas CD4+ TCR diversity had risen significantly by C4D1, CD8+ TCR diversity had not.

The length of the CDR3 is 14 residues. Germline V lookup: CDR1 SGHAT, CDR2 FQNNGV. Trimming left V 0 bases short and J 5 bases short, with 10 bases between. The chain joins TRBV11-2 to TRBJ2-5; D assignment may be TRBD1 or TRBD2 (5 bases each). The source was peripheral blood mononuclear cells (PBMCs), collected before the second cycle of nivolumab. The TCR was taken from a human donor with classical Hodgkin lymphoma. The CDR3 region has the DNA TGTGCCAGCAGCTTAGATACCTGGGGGGAGACCCAGTACTTC. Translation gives CASSLDTWGETQYF.